One sample yielded the 7 T cell receptor beta chains listed below, sequenced in a study of cytomegalovirus exposure and HLA in healthy donors. PCR employed 60 Vbeta and 13 Jbeta primers. Repertoires were generated with immunoSEQ multiplex PCR, while TCRdb's copy carries only in-frame clones and drops some. The sample yields around 200,000 clones, approximately 70% seen once. Material: PBMCs. The receptor set was obtained from a man aged 35-49 years in good health and CMV-seropositive.

The chain uses TRBV7-9 and TRBJ1-6; D might be TRBD1 (5 bases). The CDR3 totals 16 residues. Between the trimmed V and J ends, which lost 1 base and 7 bases, there was a span of 14 bases. CDR1 SEHNR and CDR2 FQNEAQ come from the germline V gene (reference sequence). This CDR3 is CASSLGGRDLNSPLHF. CDR3 nucleotides: TGTGCCAGCAGCTTAGGTGGCAGGGATTTGAATTCACCCCTCCACTTT.

V is TRBV7-2 and J is TRBJ2-5, with 7 bases identical to TRBD1. The CDR3 spans 15 residues. Germline-derived CDR1 and CDR2 are SGHTA and FQGNSA. V was clipped by 5 bases and J by 4 bases; unmatched bases: 10. The DNA for the CDR3 is TGTGCCAGCAGCGCATCCGGGACAGCGGCAGAGACCCAGTACTTC. Residues: CASSASGTAAETQYF.

The chain joins TRBV9 to TRBJ2-3; 7 positions agree with TRBD2. This CDR3 has 15 residues. The germline V gene has CDR1 SGDLS and CDR2 YYNGEE. The V segment lost 0 bases and the J segment 6 bases; nucleotides outside the gene matches: 7. The CDR3 nucleotides read TGTGCCAGCAGCGTAGGAAGCGGGGTGTGGGATACGCAGTATTTT. Its translation is CASSVGSGVWDTQYF.

This chain joins TRBV5-4 and TRBJ1-2, with 8 bases lining up with TRBD1. The CDR3 sequence is 14 residues long. V lost 2 bases, J lost 2 bases, and 2 bases stayed unmatched. CDR1 SGHNT and CDR2 YYREEE come from the germline V gene (reference sequence). The DNA for the CDR3 is TGTGCCAGCAGCTTACAGGGGGGGAACTATGGCTACACCTTC. It translates to CASSLQGGNYGYTF. Full variable domain (outside the CDR3, taken from reference TRBV5-4 and TRBJ1-2): ETGVTQSPTHLIKTRGQQVTLRCSSQSGHNTVSWYQQALGQGPQFIFQYYREEENGRGNFPPRFSGLQFPNYSSELNVNALELDDSALYLCASSLQGGNYGYTFGSGTRLTVV.

The rearrangement links TRBV9 to TRBJ2-2; 8 nucleotides align to TRBD1. Per the germline V gene, CDR1 is SGDLS and CDR2 is YYNGEE. This CDR3 has 17 residues. V shed 2 bases and J 5 bases; nucleotides not matched to a gene: 11. CDR3 protein: CASSVRTGTGGTGELFF. The DNA of the CDR3 is TGTGCCAGCAGCGTCCGGACGGGGACAGGTGGAACCGGGGAGCTGTTTTTT. Filled out from reference TRBV9 and TRBJ2-2, the complete variable domain reads DSGVTQTPKHLITATGQRVTLRCSPRSGDLSVYWYQQSLDQGLQFLIQYYNGEERAKGNILERFSAQQFPDLHSELNLSSLELGDSALYFCASSVRTGTGGTGELFFGEGSRLTVL.

This sequence joins TRBV7-2 and TRBJ1-3; the D is unclear. Trimming left V 1 base short and J 0 bases short, with 7 bases between. Germline V gene data show CDR1 as SGHTA and CDR2 as FQGNSA. The CDR3 consists of 15 residues. CDR3 in amino acids: CASSLVRGSGNTIYF. The CDR3 nucleotides are TGTGCCAGCAGCTTAGTACGGGGCTCTGGAAACACCATATATTTT.

The rearrangement uses TRBV27 and TRBJ1-5, with 8 bases aligning to TRBD1. The ends lost 0 bases at V and 6 bases at J; junction bases unmatched: 4. Germline V gene sequence: CDR1 MNHEY, CDR2 SMNVEV (reference sequence). The CDR3 consists of 15 residues. CDR3 residues: CASSLSPGGGQPQHF. The CDR3 DNA is TGTGCCAGCAGTTTATCGCCAGGGGGCGGTCAGCCCCAGCATTTT.